This T cell receptor beta chain was identified during a study of cytomegalovirus exposure and HLA in healthy donors. Points on this clone: Its antigen is not known.

Each donor was healthy, and each was a bone marrow donor. Both 60 Vbeta primers and 13 Jbeta primers went into the PCR. Measured with immunoSEQ multiplex PCR; TCRdb has only the in-frame clones, and not every one. Here the sample spans fewer than 150,000 clones, over 70% being singletons. CDR3 length: 15 amino acids. J gave up 1 base and V 4 bases, and 6 bases lay outside the gene matches. Looked up from germline, CDR1 is PRHDT and CDR2 is FYEKMQ (reference sequence). General study points: Specificity of a few CMV-associated chains for CMV antigens was verified in vitro. Presence/absence analyses took donor sequencing depth as roughly uniform. In a later analysis, at a false discovery rate of 0.05, under 20,000 TCR beta sequences were associated with HLA alleles.

The source is a male donor in good health and CMV-seronegative. The genes are TRBV13 and TRBJ2-5; 7 nucleotides match TRBD1. Source material: PBMCs. The CDR3 nucleotides read TGTGCCAGCAGCTCAGAACAGGGGAGCCAAGAGACCCAGTACTTC. Translation: CASSSEQGSQETQYF. Based on the CDR3 plus reference TRBV13 and TRBJ2-5, the full variable domain is AAGVIQSPRHLIKEKRETATLKCYPIPRHDTVYWYQQGPGQDPQFLISFYEKMQSDKGSIPDRFSAQQFSDYHSELNMSSLELGDSALYFCASSSEQGSQETQYFGPGTRLLVL.